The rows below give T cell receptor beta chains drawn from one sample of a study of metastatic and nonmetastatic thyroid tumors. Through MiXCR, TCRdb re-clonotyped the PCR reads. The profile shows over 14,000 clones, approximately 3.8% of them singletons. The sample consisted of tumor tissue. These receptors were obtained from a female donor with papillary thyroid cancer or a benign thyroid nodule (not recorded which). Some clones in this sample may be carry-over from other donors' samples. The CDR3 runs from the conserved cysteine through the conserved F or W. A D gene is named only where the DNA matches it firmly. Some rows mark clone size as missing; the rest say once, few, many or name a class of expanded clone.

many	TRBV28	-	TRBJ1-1	TGTGCCAGCAGTTCGCCTGCGTTGAACACTGAAGCTTTCTTT	CASSSPALNTEAFF
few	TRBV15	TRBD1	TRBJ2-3	TGTGCCACCAGCCCGGGACAGGGGGTGGCAGATACGCAGTATTTT	CATSPGQGVADTQYF
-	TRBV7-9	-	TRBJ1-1	TGTGCCAGCAGCTTAGATATCGGGGATGGTGGCACTGAAGCTTTCTTT	CASSLDIGDGGTEAFF
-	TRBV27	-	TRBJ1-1	TGTGCCAGCAGGGAAGGACAGTCCTATGAAGCTTTCTTT	CASREGQSYEAFF
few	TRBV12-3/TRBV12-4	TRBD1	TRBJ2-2	TGTGCCAGCAAGACGAGCGACAGGGGCACCGGGGAGCTGTTTTTT	CASKTSDRGTGELFF
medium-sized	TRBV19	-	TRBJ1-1	TGTGCCAGTAGTATTTTAGGCTTACGAGGAATGAACACTGAAGCTTTCTTT	CASSILGLRGMNTEAFF
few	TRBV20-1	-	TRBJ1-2	TGCAGTGCTAAGGAGGGAGTCACCTATGGCTACACCTTC	CSAKEGVTYGYTF
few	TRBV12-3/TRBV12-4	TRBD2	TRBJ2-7	TGTGCCAGCAGTTACACAGGACTAGCGGACTACGAGCAGTACTTC	CASSYTGLADYEQYF
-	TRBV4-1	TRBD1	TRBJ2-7	TGCGCCAGCAGCCAAGATTTGGCAGGGGGTCCTCGGGACGAGCAGTACTTC	CASSQDLAGGPRDEQYF
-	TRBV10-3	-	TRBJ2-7	TGTGCCATCAGTGAGGGACAGACTTACTCCTACGAGCAGTACTTC	CAISEGQTYSYEQYF
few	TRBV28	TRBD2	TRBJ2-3	TGTGCCAGCAGGCAGCGGGAGAGGTTCGCAGATACGCAGTATTTT	CASRQRERFADTQYF
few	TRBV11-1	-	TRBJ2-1	TGTGCCAGCAGCTTAGACTGGTTAGGCGATTGGACCTACAATGAGCAGTTCTTC	CASSLDWLGDWTYNEQFF
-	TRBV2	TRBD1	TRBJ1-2	TGTGCCAGCAGTATAGACAGGGGCCCGGGCTACACCTTC	CASSIDRGPGYTF
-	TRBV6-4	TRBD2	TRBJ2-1	TGTGCCAGCAGTGCTACTACTAGCGGATATTACAATGAGCAGTTCTTC	CASSATTSGYYNEQFF
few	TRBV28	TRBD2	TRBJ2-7	TGTGCCAGCGTATCTAGCGGGAGTGAAGAGCAGTACTTC	CASVSSGSEEQYF
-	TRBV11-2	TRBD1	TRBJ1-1	TGTGCCAGCAGTCTGACCAGGGGGAAGGACACTGAAGCTTTCTTT	CASSLTRGKDTEAFF
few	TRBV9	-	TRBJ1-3	TGTGCCAGCAGCGCCGCGACGACAGGCCCCACTGGAAACACCATATATTTT	CASSAATTGPTGNTIYF
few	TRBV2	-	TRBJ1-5	TGTGCCAGCAGTGCGAGGGTTAGCAGTCAGCCCCAGCATTTT	CASSARVSSQPQHF
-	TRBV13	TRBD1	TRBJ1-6	TGCGCCAGCAGCAACCGCGCCGGCCAGGGGGCGAGCTCCTATAATTCACCCCTCCACTTT	CASSNRAGQGASSYNSPLHF
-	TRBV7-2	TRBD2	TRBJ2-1	TGTGCCAGCAGCTTACAACTAGCGGGCCTTGCACAGGAGCAGTTCTTC	CASSLQLAGLAQEQFF
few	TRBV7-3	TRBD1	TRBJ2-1	TGTGCCAGCAGCGACCGGGACAGGGGTTCCTACAATGAGCAGTTCTTC	CASSDRDRGSYNEQFF
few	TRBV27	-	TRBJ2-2	TGTGCCAGCAGTTTTTTTGGAGGTGGCGGGGAGCTGTTTTTT	CASSFFGGGGELFF
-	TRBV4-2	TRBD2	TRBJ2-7	TGTGCCAGCAGCCAAGATGCGACTAGCCCATACGAGCAGTACTTC	CASSQDATSPYEQYF
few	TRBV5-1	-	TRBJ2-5	TGCGCCAGCGGGAGTACAGGGAACCAAGAGACCCAGTACTTC	CASGSTGNQETQYF
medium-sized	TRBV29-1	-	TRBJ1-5	TGCAGCGTTAAGAATAGCAATCAGCCCCAGCATTTT	CSVKNSNQPQHF
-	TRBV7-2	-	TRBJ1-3	TGTGCCAGCAGCTTAGACCAGGTGCCCTCTGGAAACACCATATATTTT	CASSLDQVPSGNTIYF
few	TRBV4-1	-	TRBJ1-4	TGCGCCAGCAGCCAGCGATTGGCGGGTGCAACTAATGAAAAACTGTTTTTT	CASSQRLAGATNEKLFF
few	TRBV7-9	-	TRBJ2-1	TGTGCCAGCAGCTTCGAGAAGCGATCCTACAATGAGCAGTTCTTC	CASSFEKRSYNEQFF
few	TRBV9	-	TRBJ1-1	TGTGCCAGCAGTTTAGGCGGGAGCATGAACACTGAAGCTTTCTTT	CASSLGGSMNTEAFF
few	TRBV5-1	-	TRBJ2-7	TGCGCCAGCAGCTTCGCCGGACCCTACGAGCAGTACTTC	CASSFAGPYEQYF
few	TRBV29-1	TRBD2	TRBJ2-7	TGCAGCGTTGGTGGTAGCGGGACGACTAACTACGAGCAGTACTTC	CSVGGSGTTNYEQYF
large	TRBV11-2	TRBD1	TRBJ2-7	TGTGCCAGCAGCCCGATAGACAGGGTCGAGCAGTACTTC	CASSPIDRVEQYF
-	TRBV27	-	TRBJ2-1	TGTGCCAGCAGCGGAGTCCCACCGTGGAATGAGCAGTTCTTC	CASSGVPPWNEQFF
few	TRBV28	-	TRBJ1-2	TGTGCCAGCAGTCCCCCCCGGGACAAAAATAACTATGGCTACACCTTC	CASSPPRDKNNYGYTF
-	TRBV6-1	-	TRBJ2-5	TGTGCCAGCAGCCCGCTGGGGAGGGAGACCCAGTACTTC	CASSPLGRETQYF
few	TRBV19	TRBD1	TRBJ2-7	TGTGCCATTAAGGGACAGGGGAGCTCCTACGAGCAGTACTTC	CAIKGQGSSYEQYF